This passage covers 11 T cell receptor beta chains from one sample sequenced in a study of blood T cell repertoires in COVID-19 (TCRdb year 2020). To prepare the library, the immunoSEQ multiplex PCR assay was applied. TCRdb stores this immuneACCESS table with in-frame sequences only. Part of the clones is absent; in the studies checked, under half of the shortfall reflects unresolved V genes, and no reason is known for the rest. The sample table holds 89,000 or so clones, of which 89% were seen once. In total, the top ten clones hold approximately 2.6% of the sample. What was sequenced was peripheral blood. These receptors originate from a man in his fifties or sixties with COVID-19, enrolled during active disease.

The V call is TRBV4-1, the J call TRBJ2-3; no reliable D call. This CDR3 region has 13 residues. V dropped 8 bases and J dropped 2 bases, with 11 bases sitting between them. Germline loops: CDR1 MGHRA, CDR2 YSYEKL. The DNA for the CDR3 is TGCGCCAGCGCGGAGATAGACACAGATACGCAGTATTTT. Protein: CASAEIDTDTQYF.

The chain has TRBV2 and TRBJ1-5; D not resolved. CDR1 and CDR2 from the germline V gene are SNHLY and FYNNEI. This CDR3 region has 12 residues. V was pared by 7 bases and J by 2 bases, with 6 bases between. The CDR3 DNA is TGTGCCAGCACGAGTGGCAATCAGCCCCAGCATTTT. As protein: CASTSGNQPQHF.

The chain uses TRBV6-5 and TRBJ1-4; unclear D gene. The V end lost 0 bases, the J end lost 2 bases, and 7 bases lay between the germline ends. Germline V gene sequence: CDR1 MNHEY, CDR2 SVGAGI. This CDR3 spans 15 amino acids. The CDR3 sequence is CASSYSSGTNEKLFF. The DNA of the CDR3 is TGTGCCAGCAGTTACTCGAGCGGCACTAATGAAAAACTGTTTTTT.

CDR3 region: CASRRQIRPGQGAGNEKLFF. CDR3 bases: TGCGCCAGTAGAAGACAGATCAGACCGGGACAGGGGGCTGGTAATGAAAAACTGTTTTTT. The chain couples TRBV5-1 to TRBJ1-4, with 12 positions matching TRBD1. J lost 4 bases, V lost 8 bases, and 21 bases had no gene match. Germline CDR1 and CDR2: SGHRS and YFSETQ. The CDR3 covers 20 residues.

For the CDR3, the DNA is TGCAGCGCCGGACAGGGGAACACTGAAGCTTTCTTT. This codes for CSAGQGNTEAFF. This sequence joins TRBV29-1 and TRBJ1-1; TRBD1 matches at 8 bases. The V gene's germline CDR1 is SQVTM and CDR2 ANQGSEA. The CDR3 extends over 12 amino acids. J lost 1 base, V lost 7 bases, and 2 bases had no gene match.

The chain links TRBV2 to TRBJ1-1; 9 bases are shared with TRBD1. V gave up 6 bases and J gave up 4 bases; unmatched junction bases: 3. Germline values: CDR1 SNHLY, CDR2 FYNNEI. The CDR3 has 13 amino acids. The CDR3 DNA is TGTGCCAGCAGGGACAGGGGAATCACTGAAGCTTTCTTT. Its protein product is CASRDRGITEAFF.

V gene TRBV3-1 (or the pseudogene TRBV3-2) combines with J gene TRBJ1-6; TRBD1 aligns across 8 bases. CDR3 length: 15 residues. CDR1 LGHDT and CDR2 YNNKEL come from the germline V gene (reference sequence). Trimming at V came to 0 bases and at J to 8 bases, leaving 3 bases not matched to a gene. The CDR3, as DNA: TGTGCCAGCAGCCAAGACGGGACAGGCGATTCACCCCTCCACTTT. Its translation: CASSQDGTGDSPLHF.

CDR3 sequence reads: CASSRTAANTEAFF. The CDR3 bases are TGTGCCAGCTCCCGGACAGCCGCGAACACTGAAGCTTTCTTT. The rearrangement uses TRBV18 and TRBJ1-1, with a tentative D call TRBD1 (6 bases). The V gene lost 6 bases and the J gene lost 1 base, with 12 bases spanning the gap. Germline lookup yields CDR1 KGHSH and CDR2 LQKENI. The CDR3 length is 14 residues.

The chain joins TRBV5-1 to TRBJ2-1; tentative D call: TRBD1 (6 bases). CDR3 length: 12 residues. V lost 7 bases and J 6 bases, leaving 11 bases between the germline ends. CDR1 SGHRS and CDR2 YFSETQ come from the germline V gene. The CDR3 protein is CASREGGNEQFF. The CDR3 DNA reads TGCGCCAGCCGCGAAGGGGGCAATGAGCAGTTCTTC. Using reference TRBV5-1 and TRBJ2-1 for the parts outside the CDR3, the full variable domain is KAGVTQTPRYLIKTRGQQVTLSCSPISGHRSVSWYQQTPGQGLQFLFEYFSETQRNKGNFPGRFSGRQFSNSRSEMNVSTLELGDSALYLCASREGGNEQFFGPGTRLTVL.

The V gene is TRBV6-4, the J gene TRBJ2-1, with D unclear. The CDR3 has 15 amino acids. Germline-derived CDR1 and CDR2 are MRHNA and SNTAGT. The germline V and J ends were trimmed by 3 bases and 4 bases, with 13 bases remaining between them. The CDR3 DNA is TGTGCCAGCAGTGATGTATCTGGCAGATACAATGAGCAGTTCTTC. Its protein is CASSDVSGRYNEQFF.

The chain has TRBV28 and TRBJ2-5, with D unclear. CDR1 MDHEN and CDR2 SYDVKM come from the germline V gene. V dropped 2 bases and J dropped 3 bases, with 10 bases sitting between them. This CDR3 spans 14 amino acids. The CDR3 DNA follows: TGTGCCAGCAGTTTAACACAGTGGGAAGAGACCCAGTACTTC. It translates to CASSLTQWEETQYF.